Following are 10 T cell receptor beta chains from one sample sequenced in a study of CD8 T cells in ankylosing spondylitis. Study observations and caveats: The study identified a TCR beta motif of several highly homologous variants that appeared characteristic of ankylosing spondylitis blood.

These receptors are not linked to any known antigen. TCRdb recomputed calls from the 5' RACE reads with MiXCR, one row per CDR3 protein. The sample lists roughly 370,000 distinct CDR3 sequences; about 20% were seen once. What was sequenced was blood, either unsorted or a sorted T cell fraction (not recorded which). The receptors originated from a male donor with ankylosing spondylitis.

The chain is built from TRBV4-2 and TRBJ1-5; D is ambiguous. V lost 6 bases, J lost 0 bases, and 3 bases lay in between. CDR3 length equals 12 residues. CDR1 and CDR2 (germline): LGHNA, YNFKEQ. The CDR3 is CASRGSNQPQHF. In DNA form, the CDR3 reads TGTGCCAGCAGGGGTAGCAATCAGCCCCAGCATTTT.

The rearrangement joins TRBV4-2 to TRBJ2-4, with no clear D. This CDR3 contains 15 residues. The V gene's germline CDR1 is LGHNA and CDR2 YNFKEQ. Trimming stripped 1 base from V and 0 bases from J, with 7 bases between. CDR3 residues: CASSQGSLAKNIQYF. CDR3 nucleotide sequence: TGTGCCAGCAGCCAAGGGAGTTTAGCCAAAAACATTCAGTACTTC.

The chain uses TRBV4-3 and TRBJ2-3, with TRBD2 matching over 8 bases. The CDR3 has 16 amino acids. Trimming removed 4 bases from V and 1 base from J; junction bases left unmatched: 7. Germline V lookup: CDR1 LGHNA, CDR2 YSLEER. Here the CDR3 reads CASSPLLSGGTDTQYF. Written as DNA, the CDR3 is TGCGCCAGCAGCCCCCTTCTTAGCGGGGGCACAGATACGCAGTATTTT.

J is TRBJ2-5 and V is TRBV29-1, with no clear D. The germline V gene encodes CDR1 SQVTM and CDR2 ANQGSEA. The V and J ends lost 3 bases and 5 bases respectively, with 13 bases between them. CDR3 length equals 13 residues. CDR3 residues: CSVEAETQETQYF. The DNA of the CDR3 is TGCAGCGTTGAGGCAGAGACCCAGGAGACCCAGTACTTC.

This clonotype came up a few times. The genes are TRBV11-2 and TRBJ2-1; D unresolved. V lost 3 bases, J lost 2 bases, and 11 bases lay in between. This CDR3 spans 15 amino acids. Germline V gene lookup returns CDR1 SGHAT and CDR2 FQNNGV. The CDR3 DNA follows: TGTGCCAGCAGCTTTGCCATTGGGGCCTACAATGAGCAGTTCTTC. Amino acids: CASSFAIGAYNEQFF.

The chain couples TRBV9 to TRBJ2-2; D uncertain. The germline gives CDR1 SGDLS, CDR2 YYNGEE. The CDR3 runs 13 residues. V was clipped by 0 bases and J by 3 bases, with 3 bases between them. The DNA of the CDR3 is TGTGCCAGCAGCGTAGTTTACACCGGGGAGCTGTTTTTT. This gives the protein CASSVVYTGELFF.

This clonotype was picked up many times. The chain employs TRBV5-6 and TRBJ1-1; D not resolved. The CDR3 length is 14 residues. The V and J ends lost 6 bases and 5 bases respectively, with 17 bases between them. Germline V gives CDR1 SGHDT, CDR2 YYEEEE. CDR3 DNA: TGTGCCAGCACCCGCGCGGTCCAGAGGACTGAAGCTTTCTTT. It is translated as CASTRAVQRTEAFF. Variable domain in full (rest from reference TRBV5-6 and TRBJ1-1): DAGVTQSPTHLIKTRGQQVTLRCSPKSGHDTVSWYQQALGQGPQFIFQYYEEEERQRGNFPDRFSGHQFPNYSSELNVNALLLGDSALYLCASTRAVQRTEAFFGQGTRLTVV.

This chain links TRBV28 with TRBJ2-7; D gene uncertain. V shed 5 bases and J shed 6 bases, with 14 bases lying between them. Germline V gene data show CDR1 as MDHEN and CDR2 as SYDVKM. This CDR3 has 13 residues. The CDR3 nucleotides read TGTGCCAGCAGTCACCACATCCGCGGCGAGCAGTACTTC. This sequence encodes CASSHHIRGEQYF.

This clonotype appeared a few times. The V gene is TRBV5-1, the J gene TRBJ2-5; 7 nucleotides match TRBD1. J lost 1 base, V lost 4 bases, and 7 bases had no gene match. CDR1 and CDR2 from the germline V gene are SGHRS and YFSETQ. There are 15 residues in the CDR3. CDR3 loop: CASSLQGGPQETQYF. Here the CDR3 DNA reads TGCGCCAGCAGCCTCCAAGGGGGCCCCCAAGAGACCCAGTACTTC.

The gene calls are TRBV7-2 and TRBJ2-1; 8 bases are a match to TRBD1. CDR3 size: 13 residues. J gave up 13 bases and V 5 bases, and 10 bases lay outside the gene matches. Germline V gene lookup returns CDR1 SGHTA and CDR2 FQGNSA. CDR3 bases: TGTGCCAGCAGCCCCCAAACAGGGGGTGCCCAGTTCTTC. It codes for CASSPQTGGAQFF.